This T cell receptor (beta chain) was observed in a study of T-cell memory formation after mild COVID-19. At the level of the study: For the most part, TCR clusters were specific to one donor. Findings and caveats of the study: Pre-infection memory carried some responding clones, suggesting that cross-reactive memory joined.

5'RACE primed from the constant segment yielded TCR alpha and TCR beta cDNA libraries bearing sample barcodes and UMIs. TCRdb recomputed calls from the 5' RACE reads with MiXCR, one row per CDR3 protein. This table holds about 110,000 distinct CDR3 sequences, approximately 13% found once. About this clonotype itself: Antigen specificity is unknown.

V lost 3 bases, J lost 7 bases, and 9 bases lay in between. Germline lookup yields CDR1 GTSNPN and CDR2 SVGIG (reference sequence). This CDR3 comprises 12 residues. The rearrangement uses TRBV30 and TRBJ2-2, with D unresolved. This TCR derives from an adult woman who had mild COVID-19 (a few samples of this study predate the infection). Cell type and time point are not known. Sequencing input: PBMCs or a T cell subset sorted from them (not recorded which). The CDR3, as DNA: TGTGCCTGGAGAAGAACCGGCGGGGAGCTGTTTTTT. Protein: CAWRRTGGELFF.